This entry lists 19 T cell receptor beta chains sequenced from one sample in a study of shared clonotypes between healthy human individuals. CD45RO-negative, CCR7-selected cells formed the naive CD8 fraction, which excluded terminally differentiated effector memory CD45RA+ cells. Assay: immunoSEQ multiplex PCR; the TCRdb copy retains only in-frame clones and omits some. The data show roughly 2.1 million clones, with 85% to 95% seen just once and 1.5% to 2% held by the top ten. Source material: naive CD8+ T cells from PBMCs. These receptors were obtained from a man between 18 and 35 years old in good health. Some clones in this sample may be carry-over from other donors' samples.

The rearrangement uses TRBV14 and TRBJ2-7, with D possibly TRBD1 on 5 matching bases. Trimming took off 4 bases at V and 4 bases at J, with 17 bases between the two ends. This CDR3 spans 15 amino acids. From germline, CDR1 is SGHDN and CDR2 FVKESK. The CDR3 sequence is CASSLGHRGGYEQYF. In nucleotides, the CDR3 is TGTGCCAGCAGCCTCGGTCATAGGGGTGGGTACGAGCAGTACTTC.

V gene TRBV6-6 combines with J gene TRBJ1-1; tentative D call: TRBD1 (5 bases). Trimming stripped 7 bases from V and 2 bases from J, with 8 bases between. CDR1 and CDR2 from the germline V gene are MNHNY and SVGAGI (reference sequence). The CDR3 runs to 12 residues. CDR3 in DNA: TGTGCCAGCACCAGGGCAAACACTGAAGCTTTCTTT. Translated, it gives CASTRANTEAFF.

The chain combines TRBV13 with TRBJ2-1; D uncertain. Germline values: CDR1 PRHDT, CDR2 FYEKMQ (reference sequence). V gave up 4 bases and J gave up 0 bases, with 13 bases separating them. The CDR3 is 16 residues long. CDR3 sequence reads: CASSYRVDPSYNEQFF. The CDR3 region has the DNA TGTGCCAGCAGCTATCGGGTAGACCCCTCCTACAATGAGCAGTTCTTC.

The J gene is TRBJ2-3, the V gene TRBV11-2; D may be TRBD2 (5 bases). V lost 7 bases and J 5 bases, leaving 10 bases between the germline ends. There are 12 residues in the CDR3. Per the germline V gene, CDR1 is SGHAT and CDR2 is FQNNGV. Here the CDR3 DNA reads TGTGCCAGCATGCGGGCCCTAGATACGCAGTATTTT. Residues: CASMRALDTQYF.

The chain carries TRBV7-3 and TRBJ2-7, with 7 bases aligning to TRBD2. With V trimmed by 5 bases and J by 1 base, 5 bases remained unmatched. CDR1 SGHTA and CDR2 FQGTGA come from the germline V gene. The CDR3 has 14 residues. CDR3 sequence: CASSEGLGSYEQYF. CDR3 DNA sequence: TGTGCCAGCAGCGAAGGACTAGGATCCTACGAGCAGTACTTC.

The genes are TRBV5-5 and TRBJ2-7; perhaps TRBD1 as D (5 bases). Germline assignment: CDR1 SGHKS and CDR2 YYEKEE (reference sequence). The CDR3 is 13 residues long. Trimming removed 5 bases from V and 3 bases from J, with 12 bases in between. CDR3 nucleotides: TGTGCCAGCAGGACGATTAGGGGCTACGAGCAGTACTTC. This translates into CASRTIRGYEQYF.

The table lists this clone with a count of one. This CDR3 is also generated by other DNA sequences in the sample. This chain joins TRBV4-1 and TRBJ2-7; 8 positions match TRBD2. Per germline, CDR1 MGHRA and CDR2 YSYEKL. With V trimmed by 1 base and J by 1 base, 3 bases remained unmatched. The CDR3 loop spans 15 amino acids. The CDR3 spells CASSQVPGGSYEQYF. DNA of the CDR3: TGCGCCAGCAGCCAAGTCCCGGGGGGGTCCTACGAGCAGTACTTC.

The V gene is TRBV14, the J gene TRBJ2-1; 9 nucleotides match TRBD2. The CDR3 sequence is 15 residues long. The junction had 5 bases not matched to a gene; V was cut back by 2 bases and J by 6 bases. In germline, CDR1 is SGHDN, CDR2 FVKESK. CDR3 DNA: TGTGCCAGCAGCCAATGGCGGGAGGGCCGCAATGAGCAGTTCTTC. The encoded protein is CASSQWREGRNEQFF.

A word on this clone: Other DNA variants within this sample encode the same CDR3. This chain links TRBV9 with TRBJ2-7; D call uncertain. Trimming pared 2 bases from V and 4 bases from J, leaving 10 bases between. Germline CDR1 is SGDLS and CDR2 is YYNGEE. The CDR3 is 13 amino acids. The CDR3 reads CASSVGLGYEQYF. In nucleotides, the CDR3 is TGTGCCAGCAGCGTCGGTCTGGGATACGAGCAGTACTTC.

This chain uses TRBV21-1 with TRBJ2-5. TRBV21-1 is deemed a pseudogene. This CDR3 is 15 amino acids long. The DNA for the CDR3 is TGTGCCAGCAGCAAAGTCCTCAGAGCTCAAGAGACCCAGTACTTC. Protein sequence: CASSKVLRAQETQYF.

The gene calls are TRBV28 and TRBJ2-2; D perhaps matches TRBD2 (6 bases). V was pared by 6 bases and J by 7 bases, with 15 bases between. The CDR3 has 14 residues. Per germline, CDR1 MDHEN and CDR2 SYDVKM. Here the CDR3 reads CASRMGLSGGELFF. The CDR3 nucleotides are TGTGCCAGCAGGATGGGACTCTCCGGCGGGGAGCTGTTTTTT.

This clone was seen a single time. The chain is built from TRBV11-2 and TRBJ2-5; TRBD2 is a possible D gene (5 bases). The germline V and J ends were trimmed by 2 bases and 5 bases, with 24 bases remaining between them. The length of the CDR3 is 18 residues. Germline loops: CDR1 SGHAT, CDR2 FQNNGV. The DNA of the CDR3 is TGTGCCAGCAGCTTAACGGTTCTAGTCGGGATAGGAGTCGAGACCCAGTACTTC. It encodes CASSLTVLVGIGVETQYF.

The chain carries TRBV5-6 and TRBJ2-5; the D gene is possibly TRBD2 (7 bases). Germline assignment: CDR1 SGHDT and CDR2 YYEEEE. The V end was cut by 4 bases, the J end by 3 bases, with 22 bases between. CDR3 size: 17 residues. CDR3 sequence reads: CASSHPRGGAHKETQYF. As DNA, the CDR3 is TGTGCCAGCAGCCACCCGAGGGGGGGGGCTCATAAAGAGACCCAGTACTTC. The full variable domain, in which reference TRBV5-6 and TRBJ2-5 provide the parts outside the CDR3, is DAGVTQSPTHLIKTRGQQVTLRCSPKSGHDTVSWYQQALGQGPQFIFQYYEEEERQRGNFPDRFSGHQFPNYSSELNVNALLLGDSALYLCASSHPRGGAHKETQYFGPGTRLLVL.

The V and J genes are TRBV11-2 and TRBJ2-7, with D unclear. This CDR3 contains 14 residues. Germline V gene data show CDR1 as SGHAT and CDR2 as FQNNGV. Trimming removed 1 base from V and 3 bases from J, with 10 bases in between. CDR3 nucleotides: TGTGCCAGCAGCTTAGCGGTAATTCTCTACGAGCAGTACTTC. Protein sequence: CASSLAVILYEQYF.

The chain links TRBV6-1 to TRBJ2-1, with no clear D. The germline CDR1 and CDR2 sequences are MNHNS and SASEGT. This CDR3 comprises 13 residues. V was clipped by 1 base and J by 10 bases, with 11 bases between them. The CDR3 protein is CASSEGKFREQFF. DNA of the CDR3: TGTGCCAGCAGTGAAGGGAAGTTTAGGGAGCAGTTCTTC.

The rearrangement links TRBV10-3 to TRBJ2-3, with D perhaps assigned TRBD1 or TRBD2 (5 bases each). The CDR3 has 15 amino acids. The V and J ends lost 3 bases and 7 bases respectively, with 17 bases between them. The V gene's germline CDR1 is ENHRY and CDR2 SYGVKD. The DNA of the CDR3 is TGTGCCATCAGTGAAACCGGGGCGGTGTGGAATACGCAGTATTTT. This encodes CAISETGAVWNTQYF.

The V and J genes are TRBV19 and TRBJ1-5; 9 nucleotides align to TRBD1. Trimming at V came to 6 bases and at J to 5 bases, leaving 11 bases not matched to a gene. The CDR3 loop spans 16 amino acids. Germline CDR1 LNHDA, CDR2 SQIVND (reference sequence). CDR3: CASRTLGTGIHQPQHF. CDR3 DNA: TGTGCCAGTAGGACTTTGGGGACAGGGATTCATCAGCCCCAGCATTTT.

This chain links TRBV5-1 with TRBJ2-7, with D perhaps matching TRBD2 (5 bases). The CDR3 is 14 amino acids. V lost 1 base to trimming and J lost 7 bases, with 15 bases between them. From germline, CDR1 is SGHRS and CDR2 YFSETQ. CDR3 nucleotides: TGCGCCAGCAGCTTGACTAGAACCGGGGAAGAGCAGTACTTC. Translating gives CASSLTRTGEEQYF.

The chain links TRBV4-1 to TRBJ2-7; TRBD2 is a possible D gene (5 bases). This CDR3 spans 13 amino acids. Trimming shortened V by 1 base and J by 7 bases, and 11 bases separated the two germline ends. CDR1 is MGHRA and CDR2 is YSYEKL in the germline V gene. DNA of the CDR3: TGCGCCAGCAGCCAAGGGGAGACTTGGGAGCAGTACTTC. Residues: CASSQGETWEQYF.